This passage covers 20 T cell receptor beta chains from one sample sequenced in a study of blood T cell repertoires in COVID-19. Sequencing used immunoSEQ multiplex PCR; TCRdb keeps in-frame clones, though not all of them. The sample lists hundreds of thousands of clones, about 82% occurring once. The sequenced sample was PBMCs or T cells enriched from blood (not recorded which). The receptor set was obtained from a woman in her fifties or sixties who had recovered from COVID-19.

The CDR3 DNA reads TGTGCCAGCAGACAGGGGTTTGCCGGAAACACCATATATTTT. Protein: CASRQGFAGNTIYF. The chain links TRBV6-5 to TRBJ1-3; 7 bases agree with TRBD1. The V gene's germline CDR1 is MNHEY and CDR2 SVGAGI. The CDR3 contains 14 residues. Trimming at V came to 6 bases and at J to 4 bases, leaving 6 bases not matched to a gene.

The chain uses TRBV5-1 and TRBJ2-1, with 10 bases lining up with TRBD1. V shed 4 bases and J 8 bases; nucleotides not matched to a gene: 12. The CDR3 runs 16 residues. Per germline, CDR1 SGHRS and CDR2 YFSETQ. In DNA form, the CDR3 reads TGCGCCAGCAGCAGAGCGGGACAGGGGTTATTGGATGAGCAGTTCTTC. Protein: CASSRAGQGLLDEQFF.

The chain links TRBV29-1 to TRBJ1-2, with a weak D call TRBD1 (6 bases). Germline loops: CDR1 SQVTM, CDR2 ANQGSEA. CDR3 length: 12 amino acids. Trimming left V 4 bases short and J 3 bases short, with 9 bases between. CDR3 amino acids: CSVGYRDYGYTF. The CDR3 region has the DNA TGCAGCGTTGGATACAGGGACTATGGCTACACCTTC.

This clone was counted between two and nine times. V and J are TRBV5-5 and TRBJ1-2, with D unclear. From germline, CDR1 is SGHKS and CDR2 YYEKEE (reference sequence). The CDR3 length is 15 residues. V was clipped by 1 base and J by 2 bases, with 12 bases between them. Here the CDR3 DNA reads TGTGCCAGCAGCTTGCAAACACAGACAAACTATGGCTACACCTTC. Translated, it gives CASSLQTQTNYGYTF.

V usage is TRBV6-6 and J usage is TRBJ2-7; 7 nucleotides match TRBD1. Germline lookup yields CDR1 MNHNY and CDR2 SVGAGI (reference sequence). V lost 5 bases to trimming and J lost 7 bases; unmatched junction nucleotides: 14. The length of the CDR3 is 15 residues. For the CDR3, the DNA is TGTGCCAGCAGTCCCGCCTCCGGGACAGCCTTGGAGCAGTACTTC. This translates into CASSPASGTALEQYF.

The chain has TRBV18 and TRBJ2-7; 10 bases align to TRBD2. The CDR3 has 15 amino acids. Germline V lookup: CDR1 KGHSH, CDR2 LQKENI. The junction had 9 bases not matched to a gene; V was cut back by 3 bases and J by 7 bases. The CDR3 reads CASSPSGGAAKEQYF. The CDR3 DNA is TGTGCCAGCTCACCGAGCGGGGGGGCGGCGAAGGAGCAGTACTTC.

The chain has TRBV19 and TRBJ2-2, with 8 bases that match TRBD1. Trimming took 3 bases from V and 6 from J; bases not matched to a gene: 6. CDR1 is LNHDA and CDR2 is SQIVND in the germline V gene (reference sequence). This CDR3 region has 15 residues. The CDR3 sequence: CASSMPQGAAGELFF. DNA of the CDR3: TGTGCCAGTAGTATGCCGCAGGGGGCCGCCGGGGAGCTGTTTTTT.

The rearrangement joins TRBV5-1 to TRBJ2-5; the match to TRBD2 covers 7 bases. Unmatched junction bases numbered 4, after V lost 5 bases and J lost 0 bases. CDR3 length: 14 residues. The germline CDR1 and CDR2 sequences are SGHRS and YFSETQ. This chain's CDR3 is CASSHTSDQETQYF. The CDR3 nucleotides read TGCGCCAGCAGTCATACTAGCGACCAAGAGACCCAGTACTTC.

The count of this clone is one. The CDR3 nucleotides read TGTGCCAGTAGTAGAGGGACATCATCAGCCTATGGCTACACCTTC. It yields the protein CASSRGTSSAYGYTF. The chain employs TRBV19 and TRBJ1-2, with a possible D match to TRBD1 (6 bases). Germline values: CDR1 LNHDA, CDR2 SQIVND (reference sequence). V lost 4 bases to trimming and J lost 4 bases, with 16 bases between them. This CDR3 has 15 residues.

The chain is built from TRBV12-3 or TRBV12-4 and TRBJ1-1; D is undetermined. The CDR3 is 13 amino acids. Deletions cut 2 bases from V and 3 bases from J, with 7 bases between. CDR3 sequence: CASSLQVYTEAFF. CDR3 bases: TGTGCCAGCAGTTTACAGGTCTACACTGAAGCTTTCTTT.

This chain links TRBV9 with TRBJ2-2; 9 bases match TRBD1. The CDR3 length is 16 residues. Germline V gene sequence: CDR1 SGDLS, CDR2 YYNGEE. With V trimmed by 3 bases and J by 2 bases, 5 bases remained unmatched. The CDR3 DNA follows: TGTGCCAGCAGCGCCCCGGGACAGGGTAACACCGGGGAGCTGTTTTTT. Translation gives CASSAPGQGNTGELFF.

This chain joins TRBV6-2 or TRBV6-3 and TRBJ2-5; 13 bases match TRBD2. The CDR3 loop spans 17 amino acids. Trimming at V came to 6 bases and at J to 1 base, leaving 8 bases not matched to a gene. The germline CDR1 and CDR2 sequences are MNHEY and SVGEGT. Here the CDR3 reads CASSLTSGGDPQETQYF. The CDR3 DNA is TGTGCCAGCAGCCTCACTAGCGGGGGGGACCCCCAAGAGACCCAGTACTTC.

The genes are TRBV5-1 and TRBJ2-7; perhaps TRBD2 as D (5 bases). The CDR3 covers 14 residues. CDR1 and CDR2 (germline): SGHRS, YFSETQ. Between the trimmed V and J ends, which lost 3 bases and 0 bases, there was a span of 10 bases. The CDR3 is CASSWGGSSYEQYF. The CDR3 DNA reads as TGCGCCAGCAGCTGGGGTGGGAGCTCCTACGAGCAGTACTTC.

CDR3 protein: CASSLGDRVIYGYTF. The CDR3 nucleotides read TGTGCCAGCAGCTTGGGGGACAGGGTAATCTATGGCTACACCTTC. The V call is TRBV5-4, the J call TRBJ1-2, with 9 bases that match TRBD1. V trimming: 0 bases; J trimming: 4 bases; junction bases outside the gene matches: 4. CDR1 SGHNT and CDR2 YYREEE come from the germline V gene (reference sequence). The CDR3 is 15 residues long. The full variable domain, its missing parts supplied by reference TRBV5-4 and TRBJ1-2, is ETGVTQSPTHLIKTRGQQVTLRCSSQSGHNTVSWYQQALGQGPQFIFQYYREEENGRGNFPPRFSGLQFPNYSSELNVNALELDDSALYLCASSLGDRVIYGYTFGSGTRLTVV.

In DNA, the CDR3 is TGCGCCAGCAGCCAATTACTAGCGGGGGGCGGCTACGAGCAGTACTTC. This codes for CASSQLLAGGGYEQYF. The rearrangement joins TRBV4-1 to TRBJ2-7; 12 bases align to TRBD2. This CDR3 has 16 residues. V trimming: 2 bases; J trimming: 3 bases; junction bases outside the gene matches: 5. The V gene's germline CDR1 is MGHRA and CDR2 YSYEKL.

The chain recombines TRBV19 with TRBJ2-7; D call uncertain. V was clipped by 5 bases and J by 5 bases, with 13 bases between them. This CDR3 contains 13 residues. CDR1 is LNHDA, CDR2 SQIVND, per germline (reference sequence). In DNA form, the CDR3 reads TGTGCCAGTAGTGCCGACCTAGTCAACGAGCAGTACTTC. Protein product: CASSADLVNEQYF.

This rearrangement joins TRBV13 to TRBJ2-5; D gene ambiguous. V shed 5 bases and J shed 5 bases, with 15 bases lying between them. The CDR3 is 14 amino acids. From germline, CDR1 is PRHDT and CDR2 FYEKMQ (reference sequence). The CDR3 reads CASSPGGAPETQYF. CDR3 DNA: TGTGCCAGCAGCCCCGGCGGAGCTCCCGAGACCCAGTACTTC. Together with reference TRBV13 and TRBJ2-5, the CDR3 gives the full variable domain: AAGVIQSPRHLIKEKRETATLKCYPIPRHDTVYWYQQGPGQDPQFLISFYEKMQSDKGSIPDRFSAQQFSDYHSELNMSSLELGDSALYFCASSPGGAPETQYFGPGTRLLVL.

This clone showed up just a few times. The genes are TRBV6-2 or TRBV6-3 and TRBJ1-2, with D perhaps matching TRBD1 (6 bases). The germline CDR1 and CDR2 sequences are MNHEY and SVGEGT. The CDR3 has 12 amino acids. Trimming took 5 bases from V and 4 from J, leaving 8 bases between them. The CDR3 DNA reads as TGTGCCAGCAGTACGACAGGCTATGGCTACACCTTC. It is translated as CASSTTGYGYTF.

The sample holds one count of this clone. This chain uses TRBV2 with TRBJ2-7; 14 bases match TRBD2. The CDR3 spans 18 residues. Germline assignment: CDR1 SNHLY and CDR2 FYNNEI. The V gene end was trimmed by 0 bases and the J gene end by 4 bases; junction bases not matched to a gene: 8. CDR3 DNA sequence: TGTGCCAGCAGTGAAGCCGGGGGACTAGCGGGAGTAAGATACGAGCAGTACTTC. Protein product: CASSEAGGLAGVRYEQYF.

This clone was counted a few times. The V gene is TRBV6-6, the J gene TRBJ2-7; maybe TRBD2 (6 bases). V shed 5 bases and J shed 5 bases, with 25 bases lying between them. The CDR3 runs 17 residues. CDR1 and CDR2 from the germline V gene are MNHNY and SVGAGI (reference sequence). The CDR3 is CASSPPGTVTILNEQYF. In nucleotides, the CDR3 is TGTGCCAGCAGTCCCCCCGGGACTGTCACGATCCTGAACGAGCAGTACTTC.